The clone carrying this TCR beta chain is a singleton in its sample. This sample is part of a study of blood T cell repertoires in COVID-19. Across the study: Samples came from the United States, Italy and Spain, spanning acute and convalescent COVID-19. PBMCs, B-cell-depleted T cells, or T cells provided the cDNA or gDNA that made up the material.

Profiling relied on immunoSEQ multiplex PCR, and the TCRdb table lists in-frame clones only, not all of them. The sample lists 60,000 or so clones, approximately 84% seen once, with roughly 25% in the top ten. The trim removed 2 bases at V and 1 base at J, leaving 3 bases unmatched. CDR1 and CDR2 (germline): GTSNPN, SVGIG (reference sequence). The CDR3 totals 15 residues. The sample was peripheral blood. The receptor comes from a human donor in a cohort sampled during active COVID-19. The rearrangement links TRBV30 to TRBJ2-7; TRBD1 aligns across 12 bases. The CDR3 spells CAWSTGQGASYEQYF. CDR3 nucleotide sequence: TGTGCCTGGAGTACGGGACAGGGGGCTTCCTACGAGCAGTACTTC.